This paragraph covers one T cell receptor (beta chain) sequence. The sample is drawn from a study of T cell responses to AZD1222 COVID-19 vaccine. Clones were read by immunoSEQ multiplex PCR, and TCRdb kept only the in-frame ones, dropping some. The sample lists some 120,000 clones; 85% were seen once. CDR3 length: 15 residues. V shed 10 bases and J shed 2 bases, with 19 bases lying between them. CDR1 LGHDT and CDR2 YNNKEL come from the germline V gene (reference sequence). The clonotype was recovered from an adult who received the AZD1222 COVID-19 vaccine. The J gene is TRBJ2-3, the V gene TRBV3-1 (or the pseudogene TRBV3-2), with D possibly matching TRBD2 (6 bases). The source material was peripheral blood, sampled 28 days after the second AZD1222 dose. For the CDR3, the DNA is TGTGCCACACGGCGAGTCGGGAGCCTCACAGATACGCAGTATTTT. Its protein product is CATRRVGSLTDTQYF.